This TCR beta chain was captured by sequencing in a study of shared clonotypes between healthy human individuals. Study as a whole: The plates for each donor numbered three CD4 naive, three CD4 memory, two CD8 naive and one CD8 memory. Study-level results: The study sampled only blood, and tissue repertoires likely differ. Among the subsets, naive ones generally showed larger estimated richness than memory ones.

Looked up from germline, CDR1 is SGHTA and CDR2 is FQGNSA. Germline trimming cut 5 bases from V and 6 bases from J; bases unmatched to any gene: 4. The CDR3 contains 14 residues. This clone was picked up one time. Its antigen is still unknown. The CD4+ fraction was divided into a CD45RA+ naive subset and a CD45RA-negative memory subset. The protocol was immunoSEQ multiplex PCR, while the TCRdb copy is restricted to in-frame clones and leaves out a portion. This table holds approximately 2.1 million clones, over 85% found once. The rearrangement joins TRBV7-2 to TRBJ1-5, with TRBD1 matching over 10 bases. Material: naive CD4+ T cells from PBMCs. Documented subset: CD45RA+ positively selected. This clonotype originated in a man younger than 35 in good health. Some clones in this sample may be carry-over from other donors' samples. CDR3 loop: CASSARQGAQPQHF. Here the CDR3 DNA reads TGTGCCAGCAGCGCCCGACAGGGGGCTCAGCCCCAGCATTTT.